This T cell receptor beta chain came from a study of OX40 agonist ivuxolimab in advanced cancers. Regarding the research as a whole: Ivuxolimab was an agonistic, fully human IgG2 monoclonal antibody directed against OX40 (CD134), a costimulatory receptor. Intravenous ivuxolimab was administered to patients every 2 weeks at six dose levels: 0.01, 0.1, 0.3, 1.5, 3 and 10 mg/kg. Of the approximately 54 patients in dose escalation, about 19 had hepatocellular carcinoma, some 15 had melanoma, 9 had renal cell carcinoma and 9 had head and neck cancer. In the dose-escalation cohort, roughly 80% of patients were male, and the mean age was approximately 64 years, with a range of about 20 to 79. Prior anti-PD-1, anti-PD-L1 or anti-CTLA-4 therapy was permitted, and checkpoint inhibitors had been received by around 40% of dose-escalation patients. Three dose-escalation patients achieved partial responses, one with hepatocellular carcinoma and two with cutaneous melanoma. The point of sequencing TCRbeta in the periphery was to test whether ivuxolimab changed TCR sequence diversity and drove clonal T-cell expansion. The paper reports the monotherapy dose-escalation portion (N ≈ 50 patients) of the phase I ivuxolimab trial. General study outcomes and caveats: The antigen specificity of the peripheral T cells that underwent clonal expansion was not determined. Clonal expansion of both CD4+ and CD8+ blood T cells was observed from baseline to week 6 at doses 0.1 to 3.0 mg/kg. Partial responders in the 0.1-3.0 mg/kg groups had among the lowest normalized peripheral clonal expansion, especially among CD8+ T cells. After ivuxolimab, CD8+ T cells had more expanded clones than CD4+ T cells on average. Low levels of normalized T-cell clonal expansion were also seen in some nonresponding patients.

Taken from cysteine to phenylalanine, the CDR3 has 12 residues. Only the CDR3 DNA is retained, 36 bases long and in frame from the first base. Taken from the germline V gene, the CDR1 and CDR2 loops are SGHVS and FNYEAQ. V is cut by 2 bases and J by 3 bases, and the space between the germline ends is 5 bases. Patients with a history of autoimmune disease or receiving systemic immunosuppression were excluded from the trial. Peripheral blood for TCR sequencing was collected from all dose cohorts at baseline, on cycle 4 day 1, and on cycle 7 day 1. Samples came from an open-label, multicenter, first-in-human phase I dose-escalation trial of ivuxolimab. Adults with locally advanced or metastatic melanoma, renal cell carcinoma, hepatocellular carcinoma or head and neck squamous cell carcinoma were enrolled in the trial. Before TCR sequencing, CD4+ T cells and CD8+ T cells from peripheral blood were sorted into separate populations.

To sequence the TCRbeta CDR3 region, genomic DNA was isolated from the sorted cells. TCRbeta CDR3 regions were sequenced using the immunoSEQ Assay. In its TCRdb copy, this immuneACCESS table keeps in-frame sequences only and misses some clones. Where compared with another copy, unresolved V genes explain less than half of these, and the others have no known cause. Recorded for this sample are more than 95,000 clones; roughly nine tenths of them occurred a single time. The biggest ten clones account for 0.31% of the sample. Worth noting for this clone: This clone's antigen is unknown. No qualities accompany the bases; no much larger clone lies one base away.

The sequence came from an adult with an advanced solid tumor such as melanoma, head and neck, liver or kidney cancer. The V and J segments used are TRBV7-6 and TRBJ2-7; the D gene cannot be named for sure. The material was CD4+ or CD8+ T cells sorted from blood, obtained in a trial of the OX40 agonist ivuxolimab. The CDR3: CASSLSYYEQYF. The DNA is TGTGCCAGCAGCTTATCTTACTACGAGCAGTACTTC.